Sequencing of this T cell receptor beta chain was carried out in a study of shared clonotypes between healthy human individuals. The study's findings and limits: Richness estimates generally favored naive over memory subsets. It was the non-shared clonotypes that had lower generation probabilities than clonotypes shared by all four donors.

As to this clone: Its specificity is unknown.

The assay was carried out at the deep level. The assay was immunoSEQ multiplex PCR, and TCRdb's table has in-frame clones only and misses some. The profile shows approximately 2.1 million clones, over 90% of them singletons. This sequence originates from a man aged 18 to 29 in good health. Some clones in this sample may be carry-over from other donors' samples. Sample: naive CD4+ T cells from PBMCs. Regarding subset: CD45RA+ positively selected.

The CDR3 bases are TGTGCCAGCAGCCTAGACAGGCAACGGTCCTACGAGCAGTACTTC. Protein product: CASSLDRQRSYEQYF. The chain uses TRBV28 and TRBJ2-7; tentative D call: TRBD1 (6 bases). The CDR3 is 15 residues long. CDR1 is MDHEN and CDR2 is SYDVKM in the germline V gene. V was shortened by 6 bases and J by 1 base, with 16 bases between the two germline ends.